Listed here are 16 T cell receptor beta chains from one sample, sequenced in a study of shared clonotypes between healthy human individuals. TCRdb's copy holds only in-frame clones and misses some; the assay was immunoSEQ multiplex PCR. The sample carries millions of clones, approximately 94% recorded once. CD45RO negativity and positive selection for CCR7 defined naive CD8 cells, a population that excluded terminally differentiated effector memory CD45RA+ cells. Sequencing input: naive CD8+ T cells sorted from blood. The receptors derive from a young man in good health.

Turning to this clone: Other DNA sequences in this specimen translate into the identical CDR3. The genes are TRBV4-1 and TRBJ1-2; D is possibly TRBD1 (6 bases). Trimming left V 0 bases short and J 3 bases short, with 11 bases between. Germline CDR1 MGHRA, CDR2 YSYEKL. This CDR3 is 15 amino acids long. CDR3 coding DNA: TGCGCCAGCAGCCAAGATCCGGCAGGGGACTATGGCTACACCTTC. This sequence encodes CASSQDPAGDYGYTF.

The chain is built from TRBV4-1 and TRBJ2-7; D remains unclear. V gave up 6 bases and J gave up 0 bases, with 9 bases separating them. The germline V gene has CDR1 MGHRA and CDR2 YSYEKL. The CDR3 is made up of 13 amino acids. CDR3 sequence reads: CASSVHNSYEQYF. As DNA, the CDR3 is TGCGCCAGCAGTGTTCACAACTCCTACGAGCAGTACTTC.

The rearrangement joins TRBV7-8 to TRBJ1-4; D might be TRBD1 (6 bases). The CDR3 has 14 amino acids. Germline CDR1 SGHVS, CDR2 FQNEAQ. V shed 2 bases and J shed 6 bases, with 10 bases lying between them. CDR3 amino acids: CASSLIQGDEKLFF. For the CDR3, the DNA is TGTGCCAGCAGCTTAATACAGGGTGATGAAAAACTGTTTTTT. The whole variable domain, filled in from reference TRBV7-8 and TRBJ1-4, reads GAGVSQSPRYKVAKRGQDVALRCDPISGHVSLFWYQQALGQGPEFLTYFQNEAQLDKSGLPSDRFFAERPEGSVSTLKIQRTQQEDSAVYLCASSLIQGDEKLFFGSGTQLSVL.

The V call is TRBV4-1, the J call TRBJ1-1; D may be TRBD1 (5 bases). In germline, CDR1 is MGHRA, CDR2 YSYEKL. The CDR3 contains 14 residues. V gave up 0 bases and J gave up 4 bases, with 9 bases separating them. The CDR3 DNA reads as TGCGCCAGCAGCCAAGAGGCAGGGAGCACTGAAGCTTTCTTT. Protein product: CASSQEAGSTEAFF.

The CDR3 spells CASSLSPYGYTF. The CDR3 DNA follows: TGTGCCAGCAGCTTGTCACCCTATGGCTACACCTTC. The chain uses TRBV5-4 and TRBJ1-2; no clear D gene. V was shortened by 1 base and J by 4 bases, with 5 bases between the two germline ends. Per the germline V gene, CDR1 is SGHNT and CDR2 is YYREEE (reference sequence). The CDR3 spans 12 residues.

The rearrangement joins TRBV9 to TRBJ2-2; the match to TRBD2 covers 11 bases. Trimming removed 1 base from V and 3 bases from J; junction bases left unmatched: 5. Germline CDR1 reads SGDLS; CDR2 reads YYNGEE. The CDR3 has 17 residues. The CDR3: CASSVPLAGGDTGELFF. In DNA form, the CDR3 reads TGTGCCAGCAGCGTACCTCTAGCGGGGGGAGACACCGGGGAGCTGTTTTTT.

This rearrangement joins TRBV5-6 to TRBJ2-1; 7 nucleotides match TRBD1. The CDR3 is 11 amino acids. Germline lookup yields CDR1 SGHDT and CDR2 YYEEEE. V was clipped by 4 bases and J by 13 bases; unmatched bases: 5. This CDR3 is CASSGTVHQFF. In DNA, the CDR3 is TGTGCCAGCAGCGGGACAGTCCATCAGTTCTTC.

V and J are TRBV19 and TRBJ2-6; tentatively, D is TRBD1 (6 bases). There are 19 residues in the CDR3. The germline V gene encodes CDR1 LNHDA and CDR2 SQIVND (reference sequence). Deletions cut 7 bases from V and 0 bases from J, with 22 bases between. The CDR3: CASTTPQRQVRSGANVLTF. As DNA, the CDR3 is TGTGCCAGTACCACACCACAACGACAGGTTCGCTCTGGGGCCAACGTCCTGACTTTC.

This chain joins TRBV4-3 and TRBJ2-3, with D possibly TRBD2 on 7 matching bases. This CDR3 comprises 13 residues. Germline loops: CDR1 LGHNA, CDR2 YSLEER. V was cut by 5 bases and J by 5 bases, with 11 bases left in between. In DNA form, the CDR3 reads TGCGCCAGCAGCTCGAGGGGGGGAGATACGCAGTATTTT. It encodes CASSSRGGDTQYF.

Points on this clone: This CDR3 is missing its conserved last phenylalanine or tryptophan, likely due to a read error. V is TRBV6-5 and J is TRBJ1-1; D is unclear. Germline loops: CDR1 MNHEY, CDR2 SVGAGI. V was clipped by 7 bases and J by 1 base, with 10 bases between them. The CDR3 has 13 amino acids. The CDR3 nucleotides read TGTGCCAGCAAAGGAATGGCGAACACTGAAGCTTTCCTT. Translation gives CASKGMANTEAFL.

The chain carries TRBV27 and TRBJ1-5; D is perhaps TRBD1 (5 bases). The V gene lost 2 bases and the J gene lost 5 bases, with 7 bases spanning the gap. Germline-derived CDR1 and CDR2 are MNHEY and SMNVEV (reference sequence). The length of the CDR3 is 13 residues. CDR3 sequence reads: CASSLQGYQPQHF. CDR3 in DNA: TGTGCCAGCAGTTTACAGGGCTATCAGCCCCAGCATTTT.

The rearrangement links TRBV7-9 to TRBJ2-2; possible D gene TRBD1, 5 bases. This CDR3 has 15 amino acids. Between the trimmed V and J ends, which lost 5 bases and 6 bases, there was a span of 16 bases. Germline V gene sequence: CDR1 SEHNR, CDR2 FQNEAQ (reference sequence). CDR3 protein: CASSEGAWFSGELFF. CDR3 bases: TGTGCCAGCAGCGAAGGGGCCTGGTTTTCCGGGGAGCTGTTTTTT.

The chain combines TRBV7-9 with TRBJ1-1; D gene uncertain. This CDR3 contains 11 residues. V was pared by 8 bases and J by 0 bases, with 4 bases between. The germline CDR1 and CDR2 sequences are SEHNR and FQNEAQ (reference sequence). The CDR3 coding sequence is TGTGCCAGCCTAGTGAACACTGAAGCTTTCTTT. Protein: CASLVNTEAFF.

The V and J genes are TRBV7-3 and TRBJ1-1; the D is unclear. From germline, CDR1 is SGHTA and CDR2 FQGTGA. This CDR3 has 12 residues. The V end was cut by 1 base, the J end by 10 bases, with 10 bases between. CDR3 bases: TGTGCCAGCAGCTTAAACGGGGAAGGAGCTTTCTTT. Translation gives CASSLNGEGAFF.

The V gene is TRBV5-6, the J gene TRBJ2-7; D is ambiguous. CDR3 length: 12 residues. Germline CDR1 reads SGHDT; CDR2 reads YYEEEE. Trimming took 3 bases from V and 6 from J, leaving 10 bases between them. The CDR3: CASSSNQGEQYF. The DNA for the CDR3 is TGTGCCAGCAGCTCAAATCAAGGCGAGCAGTACTTC.

V usage is TRBV9 and J usage is TRBJ2-7; 8 nucleotides agree with TRBD2. The germline V gene encodes CDR1 SGDLS and CDR2 YYNGEE. Germline trimming cut 4 bases from V and 4 bases from J; bases unmatched to any gene: 4. The CDR3 runs to 13 residues. In nucleotides, the CDR3 is TGTGCCAGCAGCTCGGGAGGGATGTACGAGCAGTACTTC. It specifies CASSSGGMYEQYF.